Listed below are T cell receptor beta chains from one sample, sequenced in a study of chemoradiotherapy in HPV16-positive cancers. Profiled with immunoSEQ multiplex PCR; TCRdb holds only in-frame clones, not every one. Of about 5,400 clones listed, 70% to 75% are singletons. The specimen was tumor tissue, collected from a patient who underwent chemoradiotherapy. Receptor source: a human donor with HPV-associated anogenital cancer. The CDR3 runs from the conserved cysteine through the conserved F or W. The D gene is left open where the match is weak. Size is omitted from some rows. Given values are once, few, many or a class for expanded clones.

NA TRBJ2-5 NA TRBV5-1 CASRAGQYQETQYF TGCGCCAGCAGGGCGGGACAGTACCAAGAGACCCAGTACTTC
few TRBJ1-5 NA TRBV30 CAWDETPSNQPQHF TGTGCCTGGGACGAAACGCCGAGCAATCAGCCCCAGCATTTT
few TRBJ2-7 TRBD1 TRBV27 CASSRVRDRGTYEQYF TGTGCCAGCAGCCGCGTCCGGGACAGGGGGACTTACGAGCAGTACTTC
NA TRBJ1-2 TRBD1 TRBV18 CASSLDRAAGYGYTF TGTGCCAGCTCACTGGACAGGGCAGCGGGCTATGGCTACACCTTC
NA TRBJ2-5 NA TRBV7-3 CASSLGAGRQETQYF TGTGCCAGCAGCTTAGGGGCCGGGCGACAAGAGACCCAGTACTTC
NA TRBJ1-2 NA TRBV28 CASSPSPRGSNYGYTF TGTGCCAGCAGTCCCTCCCCCCGGGGCAGTAACTATGGCTACACCTTC
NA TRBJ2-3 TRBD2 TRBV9 CASSVGPAGADTQYF TGTGCCAGCAGCGTAGGCCCAGCGGGAGCAGATACGCAGTATTTT
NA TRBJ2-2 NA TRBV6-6 CASSPQRAATGELFF TGTGCCAGCAGTCCTCAGCGGGCGGCCACCGGGGAGCTGTTTTTT
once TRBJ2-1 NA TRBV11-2 CASSSTLSSYNEQFF TGTGCCAGCAGCTCGACTCTGAGCTCCTACAATGAGCAGTTCTTC
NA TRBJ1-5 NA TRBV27 CASSLATGQGPQHF TGTGCCAGCAGTTTGGCTACCGGTCAGGGACCCCAGCATTTT
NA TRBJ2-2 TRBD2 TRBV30 CAWSVGASGYTGELFF TGTGCCTGGAGTGTGGGGGCTAGCGGGTACACCGGGGAGCTGTTTTTT
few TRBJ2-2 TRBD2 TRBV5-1 CASVEIAGDTGELFF TGCGCCAGCGTCGAAATAGCGGGAGACACCGGGGAGCTGTTTTTT
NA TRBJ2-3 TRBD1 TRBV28 CASQRPGTGAVDTQYF TGTGCCAGCCAAAGACCCGGGACAGGGGCAGTAGATACGCAGTATTTT